The subject of this entry is one T cell receptor beta chain. This clone has only one observation. Its antigen specificity is not known. Base qualities are not at hand, and no much larger clone is one base apart. According to the study, the label for this sample's treatment or condition signals: 15 to 20 received Ad26.COV2.S at low or high dose, single or two shots; a few received placebo; per-sample allocation not given. Repertoires of vaccine and placebo recipients were sequenced from samples collected on day 63 after the first injection. Between 29 July and 7 August 2020, Cohort 1b enrolled some 25 adults aged 18-55 years at one site in Boston, USA. Ad26.COV2.S was a replication-incompetent adenovirus type 26 vector that expressed a prefusion-stabilized SARS-CoV-2 spike protein derived from the original Wuhan strain. This record comes from a study of Ad26.COV2.S vaccination and SARS-CoV-2 variants (dated by TCRdb to about 2021). With respect to the entire study: Vaccine-arm donors came from COV1001, a multicentre, randomized, double-blind, placebo-controlled phase I-IIa trial of Ad26.COV2.S in healthy adults. TCRbeta repertoire sequencing served as the tool for gauging how specific and how broad the SARS-CoV-2-reactive T cell receptors were following Ad26.COV2.S vaccination. A total of some 30 samples were included in the TCR-sequenced set, comprising 19 Ad26.COV2.S vaccine recipients, 5 placebo recipients and 8 SARS-CoV-2 convalescent individuals. Investigators remained blinded to trial group allocation during experiments and outcome assessment. Ad26.COV2.S was administered intramuscularly at a dose of 5x10^10 or 1x10^11 viral particles, either as one shot or as two shots given 56 days apart. Trial participants were randomized into five groups of five, in which low-dose or high-dose Ad26.COV2.S was given once or twice, or placebo was given on both occasions.

Study-level results and caveats: Comparing responses between vaccine doses or regimens was not something the study was powered to do. Ad26.COV2.S recipients had higher spike-specific TCR breadth than placebo recipients (P = 0.0014). The authors noted that the TCR breadth and depth analyses may have underestimated total T cell responses. Comparable non-spike TCR breadth was observed between vaccine and placebo recipients, consistent with only spike being contained in the vaccine. After vaccination, substantial breadth of spike-specific CD8+ and CD4+ T cell responses was reported.

The immunoSEQ Assay was used to sequence TCRbeta CDR3 regions. After extraction, genomic DNA underwent amplification by bias-controlled multiplex PCR, followed by high-throughput sequencing. The source study handled its data this way. To quantify the absolute abundance of every unique TCRbeta CDR3 region, sequences were collapsed and filtered. Usable DNA was measured by amplifying reference genes present in all nucleated cells, and TCRbeta template counts were normalized to that usable DNA to estimate T cell fraction. Repertoire TCRs were annotated as SARS-CoV-2-specific when V gene, CDR3 amino acid sequence and J gene were exactly matched to a known reactive TCR set. The reference SARS-CoV-2 TCR set came from MIRA and was filtered for enrichment in COVID-19-positive ImmuneCODE repertoires, removing public or cross-reactive TCRs. Based on the MIRA antigens, annotated TCRs were further analysed at the level of specific ORF or position within ORF. Breadth was defined as the number of annotated unique rearrangements divided by the total number of unique productive rearrangements, and depth was defined as the summed frequency of the annotated unique rearrangements. Two-sided Wilcoxon rank-sum tests were used to compare TCR breadth between groups. What TCRdb holds here is the immuneACCESS table cut down to in-frame rearrangements. Part of the clones is not present; checked against another copy, under half of the missing clones reflect an unresolved V gene, and the others are unexplained. From that table come the V and J calls and clone size; the DNA was used to work out D and trimming. The sample contains some 300,000 clones, around 84% of them found a single time. Jointly, the top ten make up 1.9% of the sample.

The source of this sequence is a person aged 18-60 years who received the Ad26.COV2.S COVID-19 vaccine or a placebo. The starting material was peripheral blood, obtained in a trial of Ad26.COV2.S vaccine versus placebo.

The sequenced DNA: TGTGCCAGCACCCCACTAGCGGGGGTATACAATGAGCAGTTCTTC. It encodes CASTPLAGVYNEQFF. The chain is made from TRBV6-4 and TRBJ2-1; 11 middle bases align to TRBD2. The CDR3 runs 15 amino acids, cysteine and phenylalanine included. The entry retains the CDR3 DNA only, 45 bases that are in frame from base 1. Unmatched junction bases come to 6, with V trimmed by 7 bases and J by 4 bases. The germline V gene yields MRHNA for CDR1 and SNTAGT for CDR2.